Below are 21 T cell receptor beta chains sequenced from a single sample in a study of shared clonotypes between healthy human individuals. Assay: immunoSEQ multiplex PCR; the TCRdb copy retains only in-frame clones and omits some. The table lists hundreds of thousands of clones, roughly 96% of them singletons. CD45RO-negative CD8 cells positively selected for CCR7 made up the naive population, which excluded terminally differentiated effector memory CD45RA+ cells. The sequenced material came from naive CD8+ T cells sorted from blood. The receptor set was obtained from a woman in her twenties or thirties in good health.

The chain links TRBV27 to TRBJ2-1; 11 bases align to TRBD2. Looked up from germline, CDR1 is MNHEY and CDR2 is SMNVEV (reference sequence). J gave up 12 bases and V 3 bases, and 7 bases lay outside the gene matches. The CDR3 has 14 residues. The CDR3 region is CASSLNPGLAAQFF. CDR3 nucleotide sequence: TGTGCCAGCAGTTTGAATCCGGGACTAGCGGCGCAGTTCTTC.

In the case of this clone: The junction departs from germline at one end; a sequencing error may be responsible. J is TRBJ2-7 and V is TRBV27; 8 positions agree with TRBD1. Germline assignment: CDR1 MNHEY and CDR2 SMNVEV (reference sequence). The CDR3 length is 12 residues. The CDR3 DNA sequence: TGTGCCAGCAGTTCCCCGGGACAGGCGCTTATCTTC. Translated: CASSSPGQALIF.

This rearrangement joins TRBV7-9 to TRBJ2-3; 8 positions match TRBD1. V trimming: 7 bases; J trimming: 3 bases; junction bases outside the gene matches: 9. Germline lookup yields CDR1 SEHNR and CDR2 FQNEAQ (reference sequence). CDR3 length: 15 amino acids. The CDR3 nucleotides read TGTGCCAGCAATCTACAGGGGGAGGTAACAGATACGCAGTATTTT. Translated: CASNLQGEVTDTQYF.

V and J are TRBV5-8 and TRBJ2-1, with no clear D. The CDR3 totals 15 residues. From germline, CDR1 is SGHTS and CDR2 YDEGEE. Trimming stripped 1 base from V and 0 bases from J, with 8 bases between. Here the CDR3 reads CASSLWGTSYNEQFF. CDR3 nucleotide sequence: TGTGCCAGCAGCTTGTGGGGTACCTCCTACAATGAGCAGTTCTTC.

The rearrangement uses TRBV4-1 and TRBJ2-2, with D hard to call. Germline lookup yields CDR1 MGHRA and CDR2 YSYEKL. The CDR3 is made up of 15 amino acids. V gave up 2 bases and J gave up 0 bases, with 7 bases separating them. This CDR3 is CASSQWTANTGELFF. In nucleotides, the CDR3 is TGCGCCAGCAGCCAATGGACCGCGAACACCGGGGAGCTGTTTTTT.

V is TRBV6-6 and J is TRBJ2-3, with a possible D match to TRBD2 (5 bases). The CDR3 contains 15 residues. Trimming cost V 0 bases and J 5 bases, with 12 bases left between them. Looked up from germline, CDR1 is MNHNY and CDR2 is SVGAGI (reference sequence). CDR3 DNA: TGTGCCAGCAGTTACTCCGGTGGGAGTGGAGATACGCAGTATTTT. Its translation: CASSYSGGSGDTQYF.

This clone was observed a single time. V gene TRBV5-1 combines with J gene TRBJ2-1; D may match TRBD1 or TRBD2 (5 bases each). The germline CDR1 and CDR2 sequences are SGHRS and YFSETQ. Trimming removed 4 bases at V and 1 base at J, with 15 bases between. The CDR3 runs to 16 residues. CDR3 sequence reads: CASSQDGAVSYNEQFF. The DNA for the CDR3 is TGCGCCAGCAGCCAGGACGGGGCTGTTTCCTACAATGAGCAGTTCTTC.

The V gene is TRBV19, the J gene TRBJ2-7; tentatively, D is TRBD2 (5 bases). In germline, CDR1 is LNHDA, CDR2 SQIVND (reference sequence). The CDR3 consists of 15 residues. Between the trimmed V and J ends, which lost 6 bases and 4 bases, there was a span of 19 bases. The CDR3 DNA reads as TGTGCCAGTAGCCCCAGGAAGGAGAGGGCGTACGAGCAGTACTTC. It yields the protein CASSPRKERAYEQYF.

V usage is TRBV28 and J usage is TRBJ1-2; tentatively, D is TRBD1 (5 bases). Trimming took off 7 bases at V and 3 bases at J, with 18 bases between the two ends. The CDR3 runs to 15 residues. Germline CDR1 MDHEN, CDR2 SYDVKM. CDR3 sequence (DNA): TGTGCCAGCATCCGCGGGGGGAATGAAGACTATGGCTACACCTTC. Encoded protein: CASIRGGNEDYGYTF.

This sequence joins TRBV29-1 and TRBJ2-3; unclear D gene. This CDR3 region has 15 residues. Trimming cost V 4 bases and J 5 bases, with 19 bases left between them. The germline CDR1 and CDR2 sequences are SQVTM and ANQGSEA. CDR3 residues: CSVGLGRVAGDTQYF. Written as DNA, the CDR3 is TGCAGCGTTGGGTTGGGCCGGGTAGCAGGAGATACGCAGTATTTT.

CDR3 sequence (DNA): TGTGCCAGCAGTTTATCAGGGTACCAAGAGACCCAGTACTTC. This encodes CASSLSGYQETQYF. The J gene is TRBJ2-5, the V gene TRBV27, with D uncertain. From germline, CDR1 is MNHEY and CDR2 SMNVEV (reference sequence). V lost 0 bases and J 0 bases, leaving 5 bases between the germline ends. CDR3 length: 14 residues.

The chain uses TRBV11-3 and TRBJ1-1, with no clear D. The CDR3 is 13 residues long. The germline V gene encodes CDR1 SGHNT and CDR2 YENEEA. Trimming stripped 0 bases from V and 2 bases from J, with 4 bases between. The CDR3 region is CASSLEGNTEAFF. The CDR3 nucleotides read TGTGCCAGCAGCTTAGAAGGCAACACTGAAGCTTTCTTT.

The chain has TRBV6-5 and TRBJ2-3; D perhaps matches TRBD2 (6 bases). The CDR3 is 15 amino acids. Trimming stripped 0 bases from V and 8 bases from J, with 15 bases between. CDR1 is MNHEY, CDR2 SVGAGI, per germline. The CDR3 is CASSYSAGTVLTQYF. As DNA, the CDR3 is TGTGCCAGCAGTTACTCGGCGGGGACCGTACTTACGCAGTATTTT.

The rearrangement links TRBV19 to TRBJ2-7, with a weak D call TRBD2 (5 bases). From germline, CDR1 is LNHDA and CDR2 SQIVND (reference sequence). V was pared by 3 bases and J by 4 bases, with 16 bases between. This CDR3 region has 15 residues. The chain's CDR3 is CASSIAASRGYEQYF. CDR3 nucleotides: TGTGCCAGTAGTATCGCGGCCTCTCGGGGTTACGAGCAGTACTTC. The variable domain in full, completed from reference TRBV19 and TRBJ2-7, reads DGGITQSPKYLFRKEGQNVTLSCEQNLNHDAMYWYRQDPGQGLRLIYYSQIVNDFQKGDIAEGYSVSREKKESFPLTVTSAQKNPTAFYLCASSIAASRGYEQYFGPGTRLTVT.

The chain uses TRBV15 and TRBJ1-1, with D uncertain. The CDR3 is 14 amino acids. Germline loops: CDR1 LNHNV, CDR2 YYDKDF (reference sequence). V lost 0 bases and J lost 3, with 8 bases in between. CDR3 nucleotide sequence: TGTGCCACCAGCAGAGATAGAGGGTACACTGAAGCTTTCTTT. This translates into CATSRDRGYTEAFF.

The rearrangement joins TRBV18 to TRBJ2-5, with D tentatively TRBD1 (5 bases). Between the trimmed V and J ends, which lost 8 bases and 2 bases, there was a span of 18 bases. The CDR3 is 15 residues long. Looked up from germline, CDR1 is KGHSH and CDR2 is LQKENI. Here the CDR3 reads CASQGLQDTQETQYF. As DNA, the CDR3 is TGTGCCAGCCAAGGGTTACAGGACACTCAAGAGACCCAGTACTTC.

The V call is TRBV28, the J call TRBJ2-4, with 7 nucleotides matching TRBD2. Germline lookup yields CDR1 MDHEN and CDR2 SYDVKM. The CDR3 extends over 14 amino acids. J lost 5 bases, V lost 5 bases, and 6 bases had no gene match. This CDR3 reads CASSPLGRENIQYF. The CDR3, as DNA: TGTGCCAGCAGTCCCCTGGGGAGGGAAAACATTCAGTACTTC.

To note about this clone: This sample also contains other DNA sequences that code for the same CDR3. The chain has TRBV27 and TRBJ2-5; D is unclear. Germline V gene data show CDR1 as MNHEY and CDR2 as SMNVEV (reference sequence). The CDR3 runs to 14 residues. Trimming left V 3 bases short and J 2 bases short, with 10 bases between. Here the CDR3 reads CASSFVGPQETQYF. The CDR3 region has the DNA TGTGCCAGCAGTTTTGTCGGGCCGCAAGAGACCCAGTACTTC.

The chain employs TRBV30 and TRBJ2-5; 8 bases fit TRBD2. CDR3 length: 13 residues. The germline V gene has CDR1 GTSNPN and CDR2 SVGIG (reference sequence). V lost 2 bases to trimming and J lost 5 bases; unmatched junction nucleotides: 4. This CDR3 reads CAWSQTSEETQYF. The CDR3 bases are TGTGCCTGGAGTCAGACTAGCGAGGAGACCCAGTACTTC.

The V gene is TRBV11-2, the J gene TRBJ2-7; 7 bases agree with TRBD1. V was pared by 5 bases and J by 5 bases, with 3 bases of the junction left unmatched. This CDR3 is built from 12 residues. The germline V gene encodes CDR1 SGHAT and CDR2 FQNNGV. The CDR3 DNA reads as TGTGCCAGCAGCACCACAGGGGACGAGCAGTACTTC. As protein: CASSTTGDEQYF.

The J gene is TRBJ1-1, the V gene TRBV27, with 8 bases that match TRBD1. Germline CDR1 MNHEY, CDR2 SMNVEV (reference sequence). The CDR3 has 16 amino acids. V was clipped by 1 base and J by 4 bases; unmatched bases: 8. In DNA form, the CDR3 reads TGTGCCAGCAGTTTATGGGCAGGGGGCATCGGCACTGAAGCTTTCTTT. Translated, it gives CASSLWAGGIGTEAFF.